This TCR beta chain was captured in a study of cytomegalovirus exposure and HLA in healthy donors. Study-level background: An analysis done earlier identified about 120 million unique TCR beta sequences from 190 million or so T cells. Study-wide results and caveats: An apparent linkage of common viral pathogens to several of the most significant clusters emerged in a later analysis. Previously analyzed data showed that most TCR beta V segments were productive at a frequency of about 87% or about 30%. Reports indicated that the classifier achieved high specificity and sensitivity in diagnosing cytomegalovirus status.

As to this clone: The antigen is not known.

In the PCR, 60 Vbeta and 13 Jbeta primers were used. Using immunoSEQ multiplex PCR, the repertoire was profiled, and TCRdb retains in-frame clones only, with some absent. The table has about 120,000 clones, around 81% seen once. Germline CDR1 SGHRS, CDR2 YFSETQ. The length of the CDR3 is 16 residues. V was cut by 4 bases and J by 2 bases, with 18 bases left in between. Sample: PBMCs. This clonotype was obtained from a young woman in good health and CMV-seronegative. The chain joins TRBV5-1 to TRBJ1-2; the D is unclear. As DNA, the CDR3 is TGCGCCAGCAGCCCGACTGGGGTTAGGGAGAACTATGGCTACACCTTC. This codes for CASSPTGVRENYGYTF.